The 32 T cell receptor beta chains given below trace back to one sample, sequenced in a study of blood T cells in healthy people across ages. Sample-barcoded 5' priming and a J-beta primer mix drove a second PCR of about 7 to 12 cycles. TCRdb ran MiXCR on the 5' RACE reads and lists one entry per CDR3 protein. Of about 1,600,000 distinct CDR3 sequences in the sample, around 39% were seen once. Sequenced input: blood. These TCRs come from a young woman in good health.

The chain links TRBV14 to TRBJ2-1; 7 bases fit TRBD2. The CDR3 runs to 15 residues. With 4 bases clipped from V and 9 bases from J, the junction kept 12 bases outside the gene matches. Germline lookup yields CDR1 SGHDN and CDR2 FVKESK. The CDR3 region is CASSPSLAGALEQFF. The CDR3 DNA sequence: TGTGCCAGCAGCCCAAGCCTCGCGGGAGCTCTTGAGCAGTTCTTC.

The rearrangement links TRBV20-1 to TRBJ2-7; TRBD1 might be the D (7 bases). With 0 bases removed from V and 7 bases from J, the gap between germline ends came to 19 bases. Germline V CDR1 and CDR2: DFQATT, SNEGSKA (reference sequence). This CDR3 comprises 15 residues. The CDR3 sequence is CSARDPVRGAWEQYF. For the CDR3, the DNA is TGCAGTGCTAGAGATCCCGTCAGGGGGGCATGGGAGCAGTACTTC.

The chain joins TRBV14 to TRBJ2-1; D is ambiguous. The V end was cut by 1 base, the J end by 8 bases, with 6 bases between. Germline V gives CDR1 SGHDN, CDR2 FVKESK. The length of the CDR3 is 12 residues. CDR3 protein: CASSQAPHEQFF. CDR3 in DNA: TGTGCCAGCAGCCAAGCCCCGCATGAGCAGTTCTTC.

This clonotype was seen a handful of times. CDR3 nucleotides: TGTGCCAGCAGCCCTGGGACAGGGTATCAAGAGACCCAGTACTTC. The encoded protein is CASSPGTGYQETQYF. This sequence joins TRBV7-2 and TRBJ2-5; 9 bases fit TRBD1. The CDR3 covers 15 residues. The J segment lost 2 bases and the V segment lost 5 bases, leaving 6 bases of the junction unmatched. CDR1 is SGHTA and CDR2 is FQGNSA in the germline V gene.

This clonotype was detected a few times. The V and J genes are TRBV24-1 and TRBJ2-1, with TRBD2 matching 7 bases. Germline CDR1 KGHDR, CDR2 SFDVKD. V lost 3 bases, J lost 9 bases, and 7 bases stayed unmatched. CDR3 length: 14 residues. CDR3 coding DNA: TGTGCCACCAGTGATCCGGCCGGGGGGAGTGAGCAGTTCTTC. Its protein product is CATSDPAGGSEQFF.

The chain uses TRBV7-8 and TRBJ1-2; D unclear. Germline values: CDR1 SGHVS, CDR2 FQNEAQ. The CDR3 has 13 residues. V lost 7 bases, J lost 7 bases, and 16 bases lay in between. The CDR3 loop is CASTSIAVSGYTF. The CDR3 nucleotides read TGTGCCAGCACCTCTATTGCCGTGAGTGGCTACACCTTC.

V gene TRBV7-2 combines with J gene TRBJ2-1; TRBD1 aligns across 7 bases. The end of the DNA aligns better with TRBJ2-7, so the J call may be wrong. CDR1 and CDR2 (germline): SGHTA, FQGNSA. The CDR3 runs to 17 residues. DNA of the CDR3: TGTGCCAGCACCAGAAGTCCGCGAGGGGGCTCCTACAATGAGCAGTACTTC. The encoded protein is CASTRSPRGGSYNEQYF.

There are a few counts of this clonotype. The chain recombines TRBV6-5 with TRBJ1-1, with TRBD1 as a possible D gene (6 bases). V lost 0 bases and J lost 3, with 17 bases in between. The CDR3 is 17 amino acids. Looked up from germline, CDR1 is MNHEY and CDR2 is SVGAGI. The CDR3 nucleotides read TGTGCCAGCAGTTACTCGATCTATGGGGGGGCGGACACTGAAGCTTTCTTT. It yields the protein CASSYSIYGGADTEAFF.

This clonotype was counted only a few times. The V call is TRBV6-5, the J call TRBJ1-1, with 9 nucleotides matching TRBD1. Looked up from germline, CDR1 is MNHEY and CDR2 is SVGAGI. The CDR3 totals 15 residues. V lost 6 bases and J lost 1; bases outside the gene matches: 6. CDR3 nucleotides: TGTGCCAGCAGGACGGGACAGGGTACGAACACTGAAGCTTTCTTT. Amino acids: CASRTGQGTNTEAFF.

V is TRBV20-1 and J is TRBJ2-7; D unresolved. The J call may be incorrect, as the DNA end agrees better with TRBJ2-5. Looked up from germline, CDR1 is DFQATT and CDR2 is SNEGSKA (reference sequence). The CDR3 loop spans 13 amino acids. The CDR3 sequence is CSAIASDPETQYF. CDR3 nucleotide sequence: TGCAGTGCCATTGCGTCGGATCCGGAGACCCAGTACTTC.

The CDR3: CSAGFLSGRAYEQYF. The CDR3 nucleotides are TGCAGTGCTGGCTTTCTTAGCGGGAGGGCCTACGAGCAGTACTTC. The chain is built from TRBV20-1 and TRBJ2-7, with 11 bases identical to TRBD2. With V trimmed by 5 bases and J by 2 bases, 8 bases remained unmatched. The CDR3 sequence is 15 residues long. Looked up from germline, CDR1 is DFQATT and CDR2 is SNEGSKA (reference sequence).

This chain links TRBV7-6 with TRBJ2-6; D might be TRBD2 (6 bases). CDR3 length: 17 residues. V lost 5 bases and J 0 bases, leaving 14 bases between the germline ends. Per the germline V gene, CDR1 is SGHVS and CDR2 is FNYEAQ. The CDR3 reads CASSVGGLSSGANVLTF. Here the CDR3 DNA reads TGTGCCAGCAGCGTAGGAGGGTTGAGCTCTGGGGCCAACGTCCTGACTTTC. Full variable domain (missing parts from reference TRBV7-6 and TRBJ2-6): GAGVSQSPRYKVTKRGQDVALRCDPISGHVSLYWYRQALGQGPEFLTYFNYEAQQDKSGLPNDRFSAERPEGSISTLTIQRTEQRDSAMYRCASSVGGLSSGANVLTFGAGSRLTVL.

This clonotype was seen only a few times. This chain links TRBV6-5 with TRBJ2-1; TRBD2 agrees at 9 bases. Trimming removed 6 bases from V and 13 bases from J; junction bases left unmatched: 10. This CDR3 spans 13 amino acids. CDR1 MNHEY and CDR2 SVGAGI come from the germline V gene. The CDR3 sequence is CASRPLAGYTQFF. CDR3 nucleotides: TGTGCCAGCAGACCCCTAGCGGGGTATACTCAGTTCTTC.

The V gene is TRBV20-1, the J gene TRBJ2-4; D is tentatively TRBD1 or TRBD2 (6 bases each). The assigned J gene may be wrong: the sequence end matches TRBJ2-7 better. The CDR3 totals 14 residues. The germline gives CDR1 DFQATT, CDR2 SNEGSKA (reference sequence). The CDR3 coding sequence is TGCAGTGCTAGAGTCCGGGGGCCAGCCCACGAGCAGTACTTC. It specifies CSARVRGPAHEQYF.

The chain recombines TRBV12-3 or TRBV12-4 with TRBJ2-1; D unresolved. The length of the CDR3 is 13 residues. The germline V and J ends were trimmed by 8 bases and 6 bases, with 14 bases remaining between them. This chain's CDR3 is CASSVFGPNEQFF. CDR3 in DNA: TGTGCCAGCTCAGTTTTCGGTCCCAATGAGCAGTTCTTC.

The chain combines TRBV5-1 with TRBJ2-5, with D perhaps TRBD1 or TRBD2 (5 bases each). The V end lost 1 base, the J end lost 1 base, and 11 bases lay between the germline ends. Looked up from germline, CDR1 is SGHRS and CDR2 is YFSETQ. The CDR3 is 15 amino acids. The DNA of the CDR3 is TGCGCCAGCAGCTTGTCTGTGGGGGTCCAAGAGACCCAGTACTTC. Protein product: CASSLSVGVQETQYF.

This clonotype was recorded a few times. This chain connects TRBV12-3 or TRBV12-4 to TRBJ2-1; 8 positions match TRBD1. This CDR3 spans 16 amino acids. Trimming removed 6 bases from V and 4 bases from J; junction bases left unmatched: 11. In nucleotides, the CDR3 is TGTGCCAGCAGACTCTCCGTAGGACAGGGATACAATGAGCAGTTCTTC. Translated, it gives CASRLSVGQGYNEQFF.

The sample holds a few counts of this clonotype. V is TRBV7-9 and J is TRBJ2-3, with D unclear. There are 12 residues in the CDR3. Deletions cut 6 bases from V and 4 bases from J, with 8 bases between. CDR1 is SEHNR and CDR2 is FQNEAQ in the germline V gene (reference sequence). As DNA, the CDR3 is TGTGCCAGCAGTGGATACTCAGATACGCAGTATTTT. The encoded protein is CASSGYSDTQYF.

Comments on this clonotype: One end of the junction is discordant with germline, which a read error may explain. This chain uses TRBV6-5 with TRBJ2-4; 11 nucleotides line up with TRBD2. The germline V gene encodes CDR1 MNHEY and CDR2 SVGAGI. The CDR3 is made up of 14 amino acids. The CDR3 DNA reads TGTGCCAGCAGGGCTAGCGGGGGGACTTACGAGCAGTGCTTC. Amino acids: CASRASGGTYEQCF.

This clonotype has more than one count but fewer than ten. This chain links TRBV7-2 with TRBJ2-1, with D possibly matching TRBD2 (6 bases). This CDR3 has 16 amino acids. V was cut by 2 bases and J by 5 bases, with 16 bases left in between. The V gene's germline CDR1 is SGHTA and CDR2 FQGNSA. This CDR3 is CASSLRERGTNNEQFF. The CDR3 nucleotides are TGTGCCAGCAGCTTAAGGGAACGGGGGACGAACAATGAGCAGTTCTTC.

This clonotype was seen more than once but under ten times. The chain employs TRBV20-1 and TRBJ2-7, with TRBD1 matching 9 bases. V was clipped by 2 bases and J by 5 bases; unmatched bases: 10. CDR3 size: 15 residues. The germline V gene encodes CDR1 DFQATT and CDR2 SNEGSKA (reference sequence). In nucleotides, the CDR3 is TGCAGTGCTAGATCCTTCGGGACAGGGAGTAACGAGCAGTACTTC. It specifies CSARSFGTGSNEQYF.

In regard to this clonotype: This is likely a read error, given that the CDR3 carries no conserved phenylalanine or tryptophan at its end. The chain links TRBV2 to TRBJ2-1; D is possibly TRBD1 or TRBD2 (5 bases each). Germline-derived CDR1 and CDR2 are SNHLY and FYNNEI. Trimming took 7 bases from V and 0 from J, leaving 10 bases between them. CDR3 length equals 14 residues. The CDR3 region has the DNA TGTGCCAGCACAGGGACCGCCTCCTACAATGAGCAGTTCTTA. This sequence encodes CASTGTASYNEQFL.

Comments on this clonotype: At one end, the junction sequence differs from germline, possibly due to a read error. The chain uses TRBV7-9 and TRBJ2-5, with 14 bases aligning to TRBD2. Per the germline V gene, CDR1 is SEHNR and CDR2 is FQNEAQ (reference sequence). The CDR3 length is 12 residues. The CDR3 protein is CASSGTSGSSFF. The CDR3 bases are TGTGCCAGCAGCGGGACTAGCGGGAGTTCGTTCTTC. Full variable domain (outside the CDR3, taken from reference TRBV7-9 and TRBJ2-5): DTGVSQNPRHKITKRGQNVTFRCDPISEHNRLYWYRQTLGQGPEFLTYFQNEAQLEKSRLLSDRFSAERPKGSFSTLEIQRTEQGDSAMYLCASSGTSGSSFFGPGTRLLVL.

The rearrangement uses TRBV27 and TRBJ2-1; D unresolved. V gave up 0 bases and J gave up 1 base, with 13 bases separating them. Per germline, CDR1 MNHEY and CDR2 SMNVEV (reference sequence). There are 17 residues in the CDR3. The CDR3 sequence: CASSLSGRTLSYNEQFF. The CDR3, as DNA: TGTGCCAGCAGTTTATCAGGCAGAACCCTATCCTACAATGAGCAGTTCTTC.

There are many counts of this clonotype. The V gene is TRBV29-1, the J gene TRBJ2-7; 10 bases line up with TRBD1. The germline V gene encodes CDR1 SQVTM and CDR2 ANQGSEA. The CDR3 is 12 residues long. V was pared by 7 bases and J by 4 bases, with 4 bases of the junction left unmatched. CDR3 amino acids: CSARQGAYEQYF. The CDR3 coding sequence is TGCAGCGCTAGACAGGGGGCTTACGAGCAGTACTTC.

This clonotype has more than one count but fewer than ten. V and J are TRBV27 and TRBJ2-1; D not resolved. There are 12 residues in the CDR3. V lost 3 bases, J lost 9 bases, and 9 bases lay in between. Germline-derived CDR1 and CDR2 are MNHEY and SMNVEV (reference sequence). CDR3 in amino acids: CASSFRVGEQFF. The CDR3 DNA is TGTGCCAGCAGTTTTCGGGTCGGTGAGCAGTTCTTC.

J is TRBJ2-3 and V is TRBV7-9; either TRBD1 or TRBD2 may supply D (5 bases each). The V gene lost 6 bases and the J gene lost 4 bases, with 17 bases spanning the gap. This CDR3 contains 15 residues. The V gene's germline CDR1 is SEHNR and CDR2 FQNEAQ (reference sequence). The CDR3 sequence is CASREAVGRADTQYF. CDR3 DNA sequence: TGTGCCAGCAGAGAAGCGGTGGGGCGCGCAGATACGCAGTATTTT.

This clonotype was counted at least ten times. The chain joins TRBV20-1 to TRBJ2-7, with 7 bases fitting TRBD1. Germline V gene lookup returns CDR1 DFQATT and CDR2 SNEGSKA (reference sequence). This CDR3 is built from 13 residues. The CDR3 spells CSARTGLSYEQYF. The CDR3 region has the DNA TGCAGCGCCCGGACAGGTCTATCCTACGAGCAGTACTTC.

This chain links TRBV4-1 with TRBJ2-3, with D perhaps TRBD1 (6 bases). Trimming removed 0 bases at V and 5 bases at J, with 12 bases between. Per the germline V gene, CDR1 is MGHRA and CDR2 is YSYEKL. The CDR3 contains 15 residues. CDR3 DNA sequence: TGCGCCAGCAGCCAAGAAAACAGGGCTGGAGATACGCAGTATTTT. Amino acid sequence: CASSQENRAGDTQYF.

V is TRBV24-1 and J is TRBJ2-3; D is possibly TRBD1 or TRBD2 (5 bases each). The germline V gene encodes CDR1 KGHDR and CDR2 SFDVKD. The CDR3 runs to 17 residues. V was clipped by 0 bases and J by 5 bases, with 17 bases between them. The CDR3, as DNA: TGTGCCACCAGTGATTTGGATTCCAGGGAGCAGGGAGATACGCAGTATTTT. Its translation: CATSDLDSREQGDTQYF.

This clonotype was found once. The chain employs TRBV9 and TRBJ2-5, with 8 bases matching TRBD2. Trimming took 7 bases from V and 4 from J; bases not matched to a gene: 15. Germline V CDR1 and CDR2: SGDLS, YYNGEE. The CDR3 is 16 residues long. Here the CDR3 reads CASAKRGTIVGETQYF. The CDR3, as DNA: TGTGCCAGCGCTAAGCGGGGGACGATTGTGGGAGAGACCCAGTACTTC.

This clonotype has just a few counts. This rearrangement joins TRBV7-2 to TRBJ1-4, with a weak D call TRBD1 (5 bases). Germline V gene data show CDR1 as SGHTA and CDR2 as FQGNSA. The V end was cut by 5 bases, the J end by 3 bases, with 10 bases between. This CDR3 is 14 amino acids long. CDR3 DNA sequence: TGTGCCAGCAGCCGGGACTTTTCTAATGAAAAACTGTTTTTT. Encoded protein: CASSRDFSNEKLFF.